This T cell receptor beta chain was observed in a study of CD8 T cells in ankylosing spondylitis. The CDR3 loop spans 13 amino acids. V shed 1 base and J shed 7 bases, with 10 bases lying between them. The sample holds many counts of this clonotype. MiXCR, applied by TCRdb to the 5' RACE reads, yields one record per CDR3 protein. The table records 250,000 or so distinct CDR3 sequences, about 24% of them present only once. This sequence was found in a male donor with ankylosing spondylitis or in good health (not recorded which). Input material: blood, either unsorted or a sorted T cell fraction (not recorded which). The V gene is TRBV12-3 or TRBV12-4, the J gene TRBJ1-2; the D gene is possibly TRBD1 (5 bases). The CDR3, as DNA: TGTGCCAGCAGTTTAGGGGACGCCCGTGGCTACACCTTC. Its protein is CASSLGDARGYTF.